This T cell receptor (beta chain) was obtained from a study of identical twins. This CDR3 contains 15 residues. V dropped 5 bases and J dropped 2; count of bases not matched to a gene: 8. This clonotype was detected ten times or more. A single record per CDR3 protein comes from TCRdb applying MiXCR to the 5' RACE reads. The sample holds 600,000 to 800,000 distinct CDR3 sequences, 21% seen once. The same data also contributed to another study, on T cells expressing NK-cell markers. That investigation notes: The TCR beta repertoires originated in sorted CD3+CD56+NKG2C+, CD3+CD56+NKG2C- and CD3+CD56-NKG2C+ T cells.

This receptor was obtained from a woman aged 18 to 35 in good health. The chain recombines TRBV12-3 or TRBV12-4 with TRBJ1-1; 7 bases agree with TRBD1. The material sequenced was PBMCs. The CDR3 reads CASSPTGTTNTEAFF. DNA of the CDR3: TGTGCCAGCAGTCCGACAGGGACTACAAACACTGAAGCTTTCTTT.